This paragraph covers one T cell receptor (beta chain) sequence. The sample originates from a study of control samples from healthy donors and cancer patients. Some clones are missing from TCRdb's copy, which holds only in-frame ones; the method was immunoSEQ multiplex PCR. This repertoire shows some 100,000 clones, 85% to 95% found once; its top ten account for less than 10%. With V trimmed by 5 bases and J by 5 bases, 9 bases remained unmatched. Per the germline V gene, CDR1 is SGHRS and CDR2 is YFSETQ. This CDR3 region has 16 residues. The chain combines TRBV5-1 with TRBJ2-2; 10 positions match TRBD1. The clonotype originates from a man aged 18 to 29 in good health. Sequencing was performed on blood. The CDR3 nucleotides are TGCGCCAGCAGGAAAGACAGGGGGCAATATACCGGGGAGCTGTTTTTT. Its translation is CASRKDRGQYTGELFF.